This T cell receptor (beta chain) originates from a study of regulatory T cells in long-lasting Graves disease. Assembly of TCR beta libraries relied on iRepertoire HTBI primers together with Arm-PCR of CDR3 regions. TCRdb called the multiplex PCR reads again in MiXCR, with one record for every CDR3 protein. The table records about 400,000 distinct CDR3 sequences, approximately 16% of them present only once. This clonotype was found many times. What it recognizes is unknown. Trimming shortened V by 2 bases and J by 4 bases, and 8 bases separated the two germline ends. The CDR3 totals 14 residues. CDR1 is SGHAT, CDR2 FQNNGV, per germline. Time point: newly diagnosed GD, antithyroid drugs for less than 3 months. From RNA extracted from PBMCs, the TCR library was made. Study outcomes and limitations: The study found TRBV28, TRBJ1-2 and TRBJ2-5 favored in persistent disease.

A further study also used this sample, focusing on T cells in Graves' hyperthyroidism and ophthalmopathy. Turning to that study: Most thyroid clonotypes that were expanded above 0.001 also turned up in blood.

The sequenced sample was peripheral blood mononuclear cells (PBMCs), obtained at new diagnosis, from a patient treated with antithyroid drugs. This TCR was sampled from a woman aged 40 to 55 with Graves disease. V and J are TRBV11-2 and TRBJ2-2; no definite D call. CDR3 region: CASSLKSSTGELFF. The CDR3, as DNA: TGTGCCAGCAGCTTAAAGTCCAGCACCGGGGAGCTGTTTTTT.